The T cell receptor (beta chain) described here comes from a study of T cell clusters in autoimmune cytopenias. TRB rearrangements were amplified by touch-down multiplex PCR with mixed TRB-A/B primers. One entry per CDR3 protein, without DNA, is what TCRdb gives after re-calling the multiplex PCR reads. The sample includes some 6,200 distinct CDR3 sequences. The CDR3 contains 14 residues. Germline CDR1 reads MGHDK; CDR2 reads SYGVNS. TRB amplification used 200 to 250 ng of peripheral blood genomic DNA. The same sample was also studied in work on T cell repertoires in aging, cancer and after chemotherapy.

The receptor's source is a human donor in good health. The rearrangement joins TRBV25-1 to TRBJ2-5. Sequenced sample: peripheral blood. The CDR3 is CASSVGYGEETQYF.